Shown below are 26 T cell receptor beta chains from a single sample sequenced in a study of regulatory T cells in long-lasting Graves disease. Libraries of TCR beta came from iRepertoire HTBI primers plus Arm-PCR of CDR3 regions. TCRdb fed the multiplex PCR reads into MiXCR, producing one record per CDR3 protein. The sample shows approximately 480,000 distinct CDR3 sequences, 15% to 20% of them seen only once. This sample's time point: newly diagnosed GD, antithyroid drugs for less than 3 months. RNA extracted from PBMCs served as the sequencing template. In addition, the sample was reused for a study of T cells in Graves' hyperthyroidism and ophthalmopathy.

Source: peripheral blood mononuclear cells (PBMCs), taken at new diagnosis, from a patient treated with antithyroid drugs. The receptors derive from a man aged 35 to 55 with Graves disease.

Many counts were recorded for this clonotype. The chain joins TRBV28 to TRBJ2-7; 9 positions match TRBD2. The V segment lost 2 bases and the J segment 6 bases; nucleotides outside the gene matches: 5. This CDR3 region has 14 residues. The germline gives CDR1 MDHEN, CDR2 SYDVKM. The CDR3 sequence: CASSLAGGGSEQYF. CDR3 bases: TGTGCCAGCAGTTTAGCGGGGGGGGGAAGCGAGCAGTACTTC.

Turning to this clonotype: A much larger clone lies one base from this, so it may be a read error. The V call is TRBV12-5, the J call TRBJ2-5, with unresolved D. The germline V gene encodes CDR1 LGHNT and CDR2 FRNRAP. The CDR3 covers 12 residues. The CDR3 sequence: CASGLVQEIQYF. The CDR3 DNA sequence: TGTGCTAGTGGTTTGGTACAAGAGATCCAGTACTTC.

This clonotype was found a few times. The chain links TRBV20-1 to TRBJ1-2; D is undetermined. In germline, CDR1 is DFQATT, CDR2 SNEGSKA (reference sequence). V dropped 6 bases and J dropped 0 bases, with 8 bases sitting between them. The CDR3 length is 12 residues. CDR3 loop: CSAVSPNYGYTF. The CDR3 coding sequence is TGCAGTGCAGTGAGCCCTAACTATGGCTACACCTTC.

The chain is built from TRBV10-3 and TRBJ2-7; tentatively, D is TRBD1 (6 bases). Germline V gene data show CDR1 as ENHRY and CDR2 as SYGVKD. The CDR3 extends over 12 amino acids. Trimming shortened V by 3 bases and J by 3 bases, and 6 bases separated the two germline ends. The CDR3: CAISDRGYEQYF. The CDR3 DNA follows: TGTGCCATCAGTGACAGGGGCTACGAGCAGTACTTC.

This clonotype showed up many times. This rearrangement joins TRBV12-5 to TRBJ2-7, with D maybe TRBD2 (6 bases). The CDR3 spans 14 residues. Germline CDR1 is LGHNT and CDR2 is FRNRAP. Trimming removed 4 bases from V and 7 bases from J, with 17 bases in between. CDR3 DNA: TGTGCTAGTGGTTCCGGGACTTCACCTACAGAGCAGTACTTC. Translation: CASGSGTSPTEQYF.

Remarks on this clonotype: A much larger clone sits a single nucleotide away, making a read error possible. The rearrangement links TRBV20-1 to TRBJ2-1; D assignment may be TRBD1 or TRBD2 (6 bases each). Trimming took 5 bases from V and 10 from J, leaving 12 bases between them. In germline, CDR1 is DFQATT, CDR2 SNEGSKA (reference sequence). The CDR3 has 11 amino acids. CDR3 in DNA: TGCAGTGCTTGGGGGGCCGCGGAGCAGTTCTTC. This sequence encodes CSAWGAAEQFF.

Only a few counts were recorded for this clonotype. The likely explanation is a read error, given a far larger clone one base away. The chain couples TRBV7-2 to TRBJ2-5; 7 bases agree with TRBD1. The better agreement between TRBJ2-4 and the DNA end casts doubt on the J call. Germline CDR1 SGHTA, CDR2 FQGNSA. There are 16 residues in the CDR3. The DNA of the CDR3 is TGTGCCAGCAGCTTAGCAACAGGGGTAGCCAAAGACATTCAGTACTTC. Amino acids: CASSLATGVAKDIQYF.

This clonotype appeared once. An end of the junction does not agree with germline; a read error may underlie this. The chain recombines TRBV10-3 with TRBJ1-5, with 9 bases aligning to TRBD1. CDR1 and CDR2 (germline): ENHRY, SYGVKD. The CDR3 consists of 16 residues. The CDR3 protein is CATSESWDRDDQPQHF. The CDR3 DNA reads TGTGCCACCAGTGAGTCGTGGGACAGGGATGATCAGCCCCAGCATTTT.

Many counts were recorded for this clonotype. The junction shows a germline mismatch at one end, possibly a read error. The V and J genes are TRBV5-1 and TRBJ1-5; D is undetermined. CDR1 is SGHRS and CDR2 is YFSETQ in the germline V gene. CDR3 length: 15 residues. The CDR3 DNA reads TGTGCCAGCAGCCCGGATTCAGGTTCCAATCAGCCCCAGCATTTT. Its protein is CASSPDSGSNQPQHF. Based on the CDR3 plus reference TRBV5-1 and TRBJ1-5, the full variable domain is KAGVTQTPRYLIKTRGQQVTLSCSPISGHRSVSWYQQTPGQGLQFLFEYFSETQRNKGNFPGRFSGRQFSNSRSEMNVSTLELGDSALYLCASSPDSGSNQPQHFGDGTRLSIL.

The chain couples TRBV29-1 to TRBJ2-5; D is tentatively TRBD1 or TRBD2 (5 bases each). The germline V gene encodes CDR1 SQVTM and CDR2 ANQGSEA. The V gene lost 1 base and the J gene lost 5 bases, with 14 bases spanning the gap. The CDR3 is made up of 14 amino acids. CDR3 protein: CSVEAVRGRETQYF. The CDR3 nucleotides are TGCAGCGTTGAAGCCGTGAGGGGCCGGGAGACCCAGTACTTC. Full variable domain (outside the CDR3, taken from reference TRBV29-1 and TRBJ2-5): SAVISQKPSRDICQRGTSLTIQCQVDSQVTMMFWYRQQPGQSLTLIATANQGSEATYESGFVIDKFPISRPNLTFSTLTVSNMSPEDSSIYLCSVEAVRGRETQYFGPGTRLLVL.

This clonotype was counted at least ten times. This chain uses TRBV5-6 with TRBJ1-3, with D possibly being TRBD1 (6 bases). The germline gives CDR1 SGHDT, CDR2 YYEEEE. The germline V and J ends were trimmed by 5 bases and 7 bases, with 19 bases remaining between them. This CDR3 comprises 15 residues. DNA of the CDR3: TGTGCCAGCAGTTTATTGCCGGGACAATCCAACACCATATATTTT. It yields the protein CASSLLPGQSNTIYF.

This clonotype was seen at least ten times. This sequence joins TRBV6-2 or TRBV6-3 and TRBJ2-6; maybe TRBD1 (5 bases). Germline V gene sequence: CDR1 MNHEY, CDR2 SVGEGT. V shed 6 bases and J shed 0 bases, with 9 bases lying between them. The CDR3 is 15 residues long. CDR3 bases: TGTGCCAGCAGCAAAACAGGCTCTGGGGCCAACGTCCTGACTTTC. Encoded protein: CASSKTGSGANVLTF.

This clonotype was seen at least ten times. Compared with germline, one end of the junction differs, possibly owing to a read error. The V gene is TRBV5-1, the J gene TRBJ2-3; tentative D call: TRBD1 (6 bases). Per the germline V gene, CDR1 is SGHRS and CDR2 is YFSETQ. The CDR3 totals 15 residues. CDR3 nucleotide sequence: TGTGCCAGCAGCTTAGGGACAACTAGCACAGATACGCAGTATTTT. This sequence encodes CASSLGTTSTDTQYF.

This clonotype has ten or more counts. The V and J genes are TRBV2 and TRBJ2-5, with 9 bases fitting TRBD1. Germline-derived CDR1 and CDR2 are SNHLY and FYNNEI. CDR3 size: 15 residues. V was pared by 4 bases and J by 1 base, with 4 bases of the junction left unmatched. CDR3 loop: CASSVRDRAQETQYF. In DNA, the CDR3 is TGTGCCAGCAGTGTTCGGGACAGGGCCCAAGAGACCCAGTACTTC.

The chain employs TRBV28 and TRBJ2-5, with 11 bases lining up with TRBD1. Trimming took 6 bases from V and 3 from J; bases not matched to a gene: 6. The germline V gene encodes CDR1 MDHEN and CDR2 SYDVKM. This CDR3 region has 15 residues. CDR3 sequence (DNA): TGTGCCAGCAGATTGGGGGGACAGGGGGAAGAGACCCAGTACTTC. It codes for CASRLGGQGEETQYF.

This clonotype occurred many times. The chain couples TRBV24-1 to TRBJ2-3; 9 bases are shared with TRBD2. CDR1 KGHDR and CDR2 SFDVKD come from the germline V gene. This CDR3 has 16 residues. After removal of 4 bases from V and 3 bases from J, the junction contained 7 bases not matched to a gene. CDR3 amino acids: CATSDLAGARTDTQYF. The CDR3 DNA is TGTGCCACCAGTGACTTAGCGGGAGCTAGAACAGATACGCAGTATTTT.

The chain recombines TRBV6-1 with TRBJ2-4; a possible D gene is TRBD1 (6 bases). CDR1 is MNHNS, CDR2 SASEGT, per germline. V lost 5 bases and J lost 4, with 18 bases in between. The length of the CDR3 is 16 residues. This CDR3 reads CASSLPETGTKNIQYF. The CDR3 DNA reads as TGTGCCAGCAGTCTTCCTGAGACAGGAACAAAAAACATTCAGTACTTC.

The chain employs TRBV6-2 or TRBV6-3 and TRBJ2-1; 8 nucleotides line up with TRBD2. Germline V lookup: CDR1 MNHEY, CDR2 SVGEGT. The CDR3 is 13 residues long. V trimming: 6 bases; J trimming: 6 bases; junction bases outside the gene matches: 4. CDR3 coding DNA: TGTGCCAGCAGACGACTAGCGAGCAATGAGCAGTTCTTC. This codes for CASRRLASNEQFF.

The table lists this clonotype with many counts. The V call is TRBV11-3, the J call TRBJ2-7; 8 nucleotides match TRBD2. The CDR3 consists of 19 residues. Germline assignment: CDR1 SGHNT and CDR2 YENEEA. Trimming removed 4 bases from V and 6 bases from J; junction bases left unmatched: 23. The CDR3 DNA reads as TGTGCCAGCAGCTCCCGAAGGACCGGGACTAGTCCGGGCCCCTCCGAGCAGTACTTC. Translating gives CASSSRRTGTSPGPSEQYF.

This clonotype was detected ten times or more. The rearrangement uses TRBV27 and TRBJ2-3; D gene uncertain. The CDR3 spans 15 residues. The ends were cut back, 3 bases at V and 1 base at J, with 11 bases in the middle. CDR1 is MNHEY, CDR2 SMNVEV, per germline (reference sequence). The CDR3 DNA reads TGTGCCAGCAGTTTTGATCGCGGAGGCACAGATACGCAGTATTTT. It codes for CASSFDRGGTDTQYF.

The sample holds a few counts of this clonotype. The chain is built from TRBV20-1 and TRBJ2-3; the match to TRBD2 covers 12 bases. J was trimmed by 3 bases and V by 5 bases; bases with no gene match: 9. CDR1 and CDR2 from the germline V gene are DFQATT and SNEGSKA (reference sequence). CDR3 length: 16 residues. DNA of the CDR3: TGCAGTGCTCCAGACCAGACTAGCGGGAGAACAGATACGCAGTATTTT. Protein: CSAPDQTSGRTDTQYF.

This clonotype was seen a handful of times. The CDR3 DNA reads TGTGCCAGTACCCCTGGCTACCCGAGCTCCTACAATGAGCAGTTCTTC. Translating it yields CASTPGYPSSYNEQFF. The V gene is TRBV19, the J gene TRBJ2-1; D is undetermined. Germline lookup yields CDR1 LNHDA and CDR2 SQIVND (reference sequence). This CDR3 is built from 16 residues. V gave up 7 bases and J gave up 0 bases, with 16 bases separating them.

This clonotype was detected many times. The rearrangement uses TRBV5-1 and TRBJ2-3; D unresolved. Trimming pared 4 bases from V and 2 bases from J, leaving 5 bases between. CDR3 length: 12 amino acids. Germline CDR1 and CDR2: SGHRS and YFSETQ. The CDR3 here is CASSGFTDTQYF. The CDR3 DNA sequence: TGCGCCAGCAGCGGCTTCACAGATACGCAGTATTTT.

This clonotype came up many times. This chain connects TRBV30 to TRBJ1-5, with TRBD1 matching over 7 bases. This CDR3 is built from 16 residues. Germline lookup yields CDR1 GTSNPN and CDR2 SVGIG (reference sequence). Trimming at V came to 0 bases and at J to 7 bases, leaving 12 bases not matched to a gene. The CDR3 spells CAWSVSVETGAQPQHF. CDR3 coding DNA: TGTGCCTGGAGTGTAAGTGTAGAAACAGGGGCCCAGCCCCAGCATTTT. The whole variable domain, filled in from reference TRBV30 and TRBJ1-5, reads SQTIHQWPATLVQPVGSPLSLECTVEGTSNPNLYWYRQAAGRGLQLLFYSVGIGQISSEVPQNLSASRPQDRQFILSSKKLLLSDSGFYLCAWSVSVETGAQPQHFGDGTRLSIL.

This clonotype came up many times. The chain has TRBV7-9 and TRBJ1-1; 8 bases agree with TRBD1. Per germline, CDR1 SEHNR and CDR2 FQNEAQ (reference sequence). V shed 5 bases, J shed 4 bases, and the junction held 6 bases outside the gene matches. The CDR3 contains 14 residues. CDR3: CASSRTGSGTEAFF. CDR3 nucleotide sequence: TGTGCCAGCAGCAGGACAGGGTCGGGCACTGAAGCTTTCTTT.

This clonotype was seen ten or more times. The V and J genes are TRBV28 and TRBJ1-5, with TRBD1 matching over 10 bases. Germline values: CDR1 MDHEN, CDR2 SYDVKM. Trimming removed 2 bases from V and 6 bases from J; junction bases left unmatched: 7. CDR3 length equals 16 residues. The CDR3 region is CASSLLDRGQVQPQHF. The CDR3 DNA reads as TGTGCCAGCAGTTTACTCGACAGGGGGCAAGTTCAGCCCCAGCATTTT. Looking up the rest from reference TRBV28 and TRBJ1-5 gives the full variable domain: DVKVTQSSRYLVKRTGEKVFLECVQDMDHENMFWYRQDPGLGLRLIYFSYDVKMKEKGDIPEGYSVSREKKERFSLILESASTNQTSMYLCASSLLDRGQVQPQHFGDGTRLSIL.